A selection of T cell receptor beta chains follows, all from one sample in a study of shared T cell receptors in the human thymus. Repertoires were generated with immunoSEQ multiplex PCR, while TCRdb's copy carries only in-frame clones and drops some. The repertoire holds hundreds of thousands of clones, with 87% as singletons. These records were also assigned to another study, of human thymus T cells.

The source material was thymocytes. These receptor sequences come from a boy less than two years old with a congenital heart defect. CDR3s include the opening cysteine and the closing phenylalanine or tryptophan. Each record gives: CDR3 length, V gene, CDR3 protein.

12	TRBV29-1	CSARRWLHEQFF
15	TRBV28	CASSLKQRGGYEQYF
12	TRBV28	CASSFPQDEAFF
17	TRBV5-5	CASSFLPGGLTSYEQYF
15	TRBV27	CASSISGTGFYEQYF
15	TRBV6-5	CASSYLGTYQETQYF
17	TRBV9	CASSVGQAGALQETQYF
15	TRBV19	CASSVGANNNSPLHF
14	TRBV7-6	CASSQGWGNTEAFF
13	TRBV10-2	CASRFGPDYGYTF
16	TRBV13	CASSWDPGLKDNEQFF
13	TRBV6-5	CASSYSNKETQYF
14	TRBV5-5	CASSLDGGGDEQYF
16	TRBV4-2	CASSLTEGTGVYGYTF
11	TRBV19	CASRDIYGYTF
15	TRBV7-9	CASSLQQAKNNEQFF